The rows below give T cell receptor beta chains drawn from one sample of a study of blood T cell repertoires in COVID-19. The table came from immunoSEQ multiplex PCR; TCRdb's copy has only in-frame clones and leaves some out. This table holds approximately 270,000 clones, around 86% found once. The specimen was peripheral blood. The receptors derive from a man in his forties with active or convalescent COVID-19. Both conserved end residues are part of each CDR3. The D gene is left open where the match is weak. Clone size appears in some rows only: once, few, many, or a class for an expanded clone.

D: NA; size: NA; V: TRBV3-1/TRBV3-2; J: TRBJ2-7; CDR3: CASSRLYEQYF; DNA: TGTGCCAGCAGCCGGCTCTACGAGCAGTACTTC
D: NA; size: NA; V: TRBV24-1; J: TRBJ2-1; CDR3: CATSDSLQGRVYNEQFF; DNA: TGTGCCACCAGTGATTCCTTACAGGGCCGAGTATACAATGAGCAGTTCTTC
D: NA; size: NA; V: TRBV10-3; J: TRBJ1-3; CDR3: CAITGGYSGNTIYF; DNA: TGTGCCATCACGGGGGGTTACTCTGGAAACACCATATATTTT
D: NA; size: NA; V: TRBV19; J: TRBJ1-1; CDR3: CASIQGGAKAFF; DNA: TGTGCCAGTATCCAAGGGGGGGCTAAGGCTTTCTTT
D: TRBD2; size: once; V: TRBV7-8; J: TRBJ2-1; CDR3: CASTGSGGYNEQFF; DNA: TGTGCCAGCACAGGGAGCGGGGGCTACAATGAGCAGTTCTTC
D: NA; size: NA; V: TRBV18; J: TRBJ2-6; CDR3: CASSPQGGVEGARGANVLTF; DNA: TGTGCCAGCTCACCACAGGGTGGCGTGGAGGGGGCAAGAGGGGCCAACGTCCTGACTTTC
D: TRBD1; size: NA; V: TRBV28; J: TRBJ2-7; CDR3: CASREQGAYEQYF; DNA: TGTGCCAGCAGGGAACAGGGGGCGTACGAGCAGTACTTC
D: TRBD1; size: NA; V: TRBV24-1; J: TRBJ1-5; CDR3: CATSSHRGQGQPQHF; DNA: TGTGCCACCAGCTCACACAGGGGGCAGGGTCAGCCCCAGCATTTT
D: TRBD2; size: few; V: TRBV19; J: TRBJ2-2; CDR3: CASSMGGRAIGGELFF; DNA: TGTGCCAGTAGTATGGGTGGGAGGGCCATAGGCGGGGAGCTGTTTTTT
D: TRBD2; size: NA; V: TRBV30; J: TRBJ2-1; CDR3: CAWSGTSVNEQFF; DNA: TGTGCCTGGAGTGGGACTAGCGTTAATGAGCAGTTCTTC
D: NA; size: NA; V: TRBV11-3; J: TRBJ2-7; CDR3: CASSLDWGPTAGEQYF; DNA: TGTGCCAGCAGCTTAGATTGGGGCCCCACTGCGGGGGAGCAGTACTTC
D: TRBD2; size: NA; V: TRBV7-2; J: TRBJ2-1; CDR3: CASSLAGGHNEQFF; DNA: TGTGCCAGCAGCCTAGCGGGGGGTCACAATGAGCAGTTCTTC
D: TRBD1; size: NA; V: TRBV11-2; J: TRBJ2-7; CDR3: CASSLEQGANYEQYF; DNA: TGTGCCAGCAGCTTAGAACAGGGGGCGAACTACGAGCAGTACTTC
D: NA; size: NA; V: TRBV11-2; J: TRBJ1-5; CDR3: CASSLAGDQPQHF; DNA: TGTGCCAGCAGCTTAGCAGGGGATCAGCCCCAGCATTTT
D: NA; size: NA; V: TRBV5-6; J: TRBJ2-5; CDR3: CASSSRSRGETQYF; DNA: TGTGCCAGCAGCTCCCGATCACGGGGAGAGACCCAGTACTTC
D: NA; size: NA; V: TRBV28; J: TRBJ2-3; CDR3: CASSFGFRTDYTQYF; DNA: TGTGCCAGCAGTTTTGGCTTCAGGACAGATTATACGCAGTATTTT
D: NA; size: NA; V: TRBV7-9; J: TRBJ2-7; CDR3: CASSRRDTVGISYEQYF; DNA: TGTGCCAGCAGCCGCCGGGACACCGTGGGGATATCCTACGAGCAGTACTTC
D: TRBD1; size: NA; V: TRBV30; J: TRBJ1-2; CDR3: CAWSLGQGYGYTF; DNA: TGTGCCTGGAGTCTTGGACAGGGCTATGGCTACACCTTC
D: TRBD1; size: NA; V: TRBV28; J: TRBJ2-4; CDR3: CASSLRTGLAKNIQYF; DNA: TGTGCCAGCAGTTTACGGACAGGCCTAGCCAAAAACATTCAGTACTTC
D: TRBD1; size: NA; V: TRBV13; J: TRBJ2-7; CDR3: CASSLSQGDSYEQYF; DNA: TGTGCCAGCAGCTTATCGCAGGGGGACTCCTACGAGCAGTACTTC
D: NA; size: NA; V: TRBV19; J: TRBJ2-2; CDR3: CASSTPGRSGGTGELFF; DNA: TGTGCCAGTAGTACCCCCGGTCGATCTGGGGGGACCGGGGAGCTGTTTTTT
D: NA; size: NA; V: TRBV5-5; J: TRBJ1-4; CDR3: CASSPGTPPEKLFF; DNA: TGTGCCAGCAGCCCCGGGACACCACCTGAAAAACTGTTTTTT
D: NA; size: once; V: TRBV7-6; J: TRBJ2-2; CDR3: CASSPGGDGRGTGELFF; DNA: TGTGCCAGCTCACCCGGCGGGGACGGGCGGGGCACCGGGGAGCTGTTTTTT
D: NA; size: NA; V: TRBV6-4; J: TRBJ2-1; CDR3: CASSRDTYNEQFF; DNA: TGTGCCAGCAGTAGGGACACTTACAATGAGCAGTTCTTC
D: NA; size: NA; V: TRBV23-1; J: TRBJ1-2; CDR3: CASSQPPVSSGNYGYTF; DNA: TGCGCCAGCAGTCAACCACCCGTGAGCTCAGGTAACTATGGCTACACCTTC
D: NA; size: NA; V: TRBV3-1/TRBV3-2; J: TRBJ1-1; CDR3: CASSHSAGVKGMNTEAFF; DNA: TGTGCCAGCAGCCACTCGGCAGGAGTGAAGGGGATGAACACTGAAGCTTTCTTT
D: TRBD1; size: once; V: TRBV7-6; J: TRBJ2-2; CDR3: CASSPRQGANVGELFF; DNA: TGTGCCAGCAGCCCAAGACAGGGGGCCAACGTAGGGGAGCTGTTTTTT